A selection of T cell receptor beta chains follows, all from one sample in a study of tumor T cells in aggressive B-cell lymphoma. Some clones are missing from TCRdb's copy, which holds only in-frame ones; the method was immunoSEQ multiplex PCR. The table lists around 4,500 clones, more than 75% of them singletons, with more than 5% in the top ten. Sequenced sample: tumor tissue. The receptor set was obtained from an adult with diffuse large B cell lymphoma. Both conserved end residues are part of each CDR3. D genes are given only for firm matches. Not all rows give a size; the values are once, few, many and, for expanded clones, a class.

CDR3aa: CASSTRQGGLEKLFF
d_gene: TRBD1
v_gene: TRBV9
abundance: NA

CDR3aa: CASSLDGGSSYEQYF
d_gene: TRBD2
v_gene: TRBV5-1
abundance: NA

CDR3aa: CASSIFPSGIGEKLFF
d_gene: NA
v_gene: TRBV19
abundance: NA

CDR3aa: CALPPAGGHFSYEQYF
d_gene: TRBD2
v_gene: TRBV6-4
abundance: NA

CDR3aa: CASSSLTILGYTF
d_gene: NA
v_gene: TRBV5-4
abundance: NA

CDR3aa: CASSPRDRVAGELFF
d_gene: TRBD1
v_gene: TRBV28
abundance: NA

CDR3aa: CASSLALGGYEQYF
d_gene: NA
v_gene: TRBV7-6
abundance: NA

CDR3aa: CASTGTDTQYF
d_gene: NA
v_gene: TRBV2
abundance: NA

CDR3aa: CASGGESVGTQYF
d_gene: TRBD2
v_gene: TRBV7-9
abundance: NA

CDR3aa: CASSLGDRVDEQYF
d_gene: TRBD1
v_gene: TRBV28
abundance: NA

CDR3aa: CASTPLLGQLYGYTF
d_gene: NA
v_gene: TRBV19
abundance: NA

CDR3aa: CASTPREATHQPQHF
d_gene: NA
v_gene: TRBV6-6
abundance: NA

CDR3aa: CASSVGISLYNEQFF
d_gene: NA
v_gene: TRBV9
abundance: NA

CDR3aa: CASSLTGGQKTQYF
d_gene: NA
v_gene: TRBV7-3
abundance: once

CDR3aa: CSVGDPGQGGGRNTGAFF
d_gene: TRBD1
v_gene: TRBV29-1
abundance: NA

CDR3aa: CASSLGPLTAEAFF
d_gene: NA
v_gene: TRBV27
abundance: NA

CDR3aa: CASSLTGGNQPQHF
d_gene: TRBD1
v_gene: TRBV18
abundance: NA

CDR3aa: CASSQDGTGADSNQPQHF
d_gene: TRBD1
v_gene: TRBV4-2
abundance: NA

CDR3aa: CASSLGGPSGNTIYF
d_gene: NA
v_gene: TRBV5-4
abundance: NA

CDR3aa: CASSGGGQNYGYTF
d_gene: TRBD1
v_gene: TRBV25-1
abundance: NA

CDR3aa: CSVDGGPGELFF
d_gene: NA
v_gene: TRBV29-1
abundance: NA

CDR3aa: CSVVVSSYEQYF
d_gene: NA
v_gene: TRBV29-1
abundance: NA

CDR3aa: CASRLAGDDTQYF
d_gene: TRBD2
v_gene: TRBV5-4
abundance: NA

CDR3aa: CASSNPGNGIEQYF
d_gene: NA
v_gene: TRBV18
abundance: NA

CDR3aa: CASSEDVAASYEQYF
d_gene: NA
v_gene: TRBV19
abundance: NA

CDR3aa: CASSLDRGSNQPQHF
d_gene: NA
v_gene: TRBV27
abundance: NA

CDR3aa: CASSQLAGGQGEQFF
d_gene: TRBD2
v_gene: TRBV4-3
abundance: NA

CDR3aa: CASSSGQGRETQYF
d_gene: TRBD1
v_gene: TRBV5-4
abundance: NA

CDR3aa: CSVGTGPRETQYF
d_gene: NA
v_gene: TRBV29-1
abundance: NA

CDR3aa: CASSLTWGTGVDEQYF
d_gene: TRBD1
v_gene: TRBV4-3
abundance: NA

CDR3aa: CASSYWQGDTIYF
d_gene: NA
v_gene: TRBV6-5
abundance: few

CDR3aa: CASSLSRSTNNEQFF
d_gene: NA
v_gene: TRBV5-1
abundance: once

CDR3aa: CASSLTGTSGGSGGEQFF
d_gene: TRBD2
v_gene: TRBV5-1
abundance: once

CDR3aa: CASSPSERHLYGYTF
d_gene: NA
v_gene: TRBV18
abundance: NA

CDR3aa: CASRPPTATNEKLFF
d_gene: NA
v_gene: TRBV6-6
abundance: NA

CDR3aa: CASSQEPGTDTQYF
d_gene: NA
v_gene: TRBV4-1
abundance: NA

CDR3aa: CATSTGLTNYGYTF
d_gene: NA
v_gene: TRBV18
abundance: NA

CDR3aa: CASQTGDLTDTQYF
d_gene: TRBD1
v_gene: TRBV7-6
abundance: NA

CDR3aa: CASSLAISSGNTIYF
d_gene: NA
v_gene: TRBV7-9
abundance: few

CDR3aa: CSAPGGHEQYF
d_gene: NA
v_gene: TRBV20-1
abundance: once

CDR3aa: CASSVLDRDNGYTF
d_gene: TRBD1
v_gene: TRBV9
abundance: NA

CDR3aa: CASSATGFYEQYF
d_gene: TRBD1
v_gene: TRBV27
abundance: NA

CDR3aa: CSAAKGGSTEAFF
d_gene: NA
v_gene: TRBV29-1
abundance: few

CDR3aa: CASSPPRGRPDTQYF
d_gene: NA
v_gene: TRBV7-2
abundance: NA

CDR3aa: CAVRDRITTGELFF
d_gene: TRBD1
v_gene: TRBV13
abundance: NA